Below are 16 T cell receptor beta chains sequenced from a single sample in a study of T cell repertoires in cytomegalovirus infection. TCRdb re-called the reads with MiXCR, one entry per CDR3 protein. This repertoire shows around 450,000 distinct CDR3 sequences, approximately 30% found once; its top ten account for roughly an eighth. Specimen: PBMCs. Every receptor here comes from a human donor in good health (CMV status not recorded). Some clones in this sample may be carry-over from other donors' samples.

The genes are TRBV12-3 or TRBV12-4 and TRBJ2-7; 9 bases are shared with TRBD1. CDR3 length equals 15 residues. V lost 6 bases, J lost 5 bases, and 11 bases stayed unmatched. CDR3 sequence (DNA): TGTGCCAGCAGCCGCACCGGGACAGGGAAGGACGAGCAGTACTTC. Translating gives CASSRTGTGKDEQYF.

The chain links TRBV6-5 to TRBJ2-1, with TRBD1 matching over 7 bases. Germline CDR1 reads MNHEY; CDR2 reads SVGAGI. This CDR3 has 16 amino acids. V lost 7 bases, J lost 7 bases, and 16 bases stayed unmatched. The CDR3 loop reads CASNKRGQGRGNEQFF. The CDR3 bases are TGTGCCAGCAACAAGAGGGGGCAGGGGCGAGGAAATGAGCAGTTCTTC.

As DNA, the CDR3 is TGTGCCAGCAGTTACTATGACGGGAATGAGCAGTTCTTC. This sequence encodes CASSYYDGNEQFF. V usage is TRBV6-5 and J usage is TRBJ2-1; D is uncertain. Germline V gene lookup returns CDR1 MNHEY and CDR2 SVGAGI. The CDR3 is made up of 13 amino acids. Trimming removed 1 base from V and 7 bases from J, with 8 bases in between.

This clonotype was counted between two and nine times. This chain joins TRBV12-3 or TRBV12-4 and TRBJ1-2, with D hard to call. The CDR3 loop spans 13 amino acids. Trimming took 2 bases from V and 4 from J, leaving 8 bases between them. In DNA, the CDR3 is TGTGCCAGCAGTTTAATGGATGTCTATGGCTACACCTTC. Protein sequence: CASSLMDVYGYTF.

This clonotype was seen more than once but under ten times. V usage is TRBV4-2 and J usage is TRBJ1-3, with D uncertain. Trimming took 6 bases from V and 0 from J, leaving 15 bases between them. The CDR3 spans 16 residues. Germline CDR1 and CDR2: LGHNA and YNFKEQ. This CDR3 reads CASRLNSVVSGNTIYF. The CDR3 DNA follows: TGTGCCAGCAGGCTAAACTCGGTGGTCTCTGGAAACACCATATATTTT.

This clonotype has a handful of counts. This sequence joins TRBV2 and TRBJ1-2; tentative D call: TRBD1 (6 bases). The V gene's germline CDR1 is SNHLY and CDR2 FYNNEI. The length of the CDR3 is 12 residues. V gave up 7 bases and J gave up 1 base, with 7 bases separating them. CDR3 coding DNA: TGTGCCAGCATAGGGGGTAACTATGGCTACACCTTC. Encoded protein: CASIGGNYGYTF. Filled out from reference TRBV2 and TRBJ1-2, the complete variable domain reads EPEVTQTPSHQVTQMGQEVILRCVPISNHLYFYWYRQILGQKVEFLVSFYNNEISEKSEIFDDQFSVERPDGSNFTLKIRSTKLEDSAMYFCASIGGNYGYTFGSGTRLTVV.

This clonotype was counted once. Sequence at one end of the junction differs from germline and may be a read error. The rearrangement joins TRBV2 to TRBJ1-5, with D possibly being TRBD1 (5 bases). The CDR3 is made up of 14 amino acids. Germline lookup yields CDR1 SNHLY and CDR2 FYNNEI. Written as DNA, the CDR3 is TGTGCCAGCAGTGAAGTGAGGGGAAATCAGACCCAGCATTTT. Translation: CASSEVRGNQTQHF.

In the case of this clonotype: A much more abundant neighbour one base away suggests this may be a read error. This chain connects TRBV12-3 or TRBV12-4 to TRBJ2-7, with D possibly being TRBD1 (5 bases). The CDR3 has 13 amino acids. The CDR3, as DNA: TGTGCCAGCAGCCCTTTGGGGCAAAGCGAGAAGTACTTC. It encodes CASSPLGQSEKYF.

Points on this clonotype: One junction end does not reproduce the germline sequence, and a read error may be involved. V gene TRBV19 combines with J gene TRBJ1-1; D is undetermined. Germline V gene data show CDR1 as LNHDA and CDR2 as SQIVND (reference sequence). The CDR3 has 13 amino acids. The CDR3: CASSMEVNTEAFF. DNA of the CDR3: TGTGCCAGCAGTATGGAGGTGAACACTGAAGCTTTCTTT.

This clonotype was found a few times. The chain uses TRBV27 and TRBJ2-3; D might be TRBD2 (5 bases). The CDR3 contains 14 residues. The germline gives CDR1 MNHEY, CDR2 SMNVEV (reference sequence). V lost 5 bases and J lost 4, with 13 bases in between. The CDR3 DNA is TGTGCCAGCAGTGGAGGTGGTTCCGCAGATACGCAGTATTTT. Translated: CASSGGGSADTQYF.

A word on this clonotype: A read error may be the cause here, since a much bigger clone is one base away. The chain is built from TRBV7-8 and TRBJ1-5; D unresolved. Germline V CDR1 and CDR2: SGHVS, FQNEAQ. The CDR3 contains 14 residues. CDR3 bases: TGTGCCAGCAGCCTACAGACTAGCAATCAGTCCCAGCATTTT. Protein sequence: CASSLQTSNQSQHF. The full variable domain, completed using reference TRBV7-8 and TRBJ1-5, is GAGVSQSPRYKVAKRGQDVALRCDPISGHVSLFWYQQALGQGPEFLTYFQNEAQLDKSGLPSDRFFAERPEGSVSTLKIQRTQQEDSAVYLCASSLQTSNQSQHFGDGTRLSIL.

The chain uses TRBV7-2 and TRBJ1-6, with TRBD1 matching over 10 bases. Germline values: CDR1 SGHTA, CDR2 FQGNSA. V dropped 5 bases and J dropped 9; count of bases not matched to a gene: 10. The CDR3 is 16 residues long. The CDR3 loop reads CASSPVRTGGTSPLHF. DNA of the CDR3: TGTGCCAGCAGCCCTGTTCGGACAGGGGGAACTTCACCCCTCCACTTT.

The rearrangement links TRBV29-1 to TRBJ2-1; TRBD2 matches at 7 bases. CDR1 is SQVTM and CDR2 is ANQGSEA in the germline V gene. Trimming at V came to 3 bases and at J to 5 bases, leaving 13 bases not matched to a gene. This CDR3 has 16 residues. CDR3 sequence reads: CSVETPAGRFDNEQFF. The CDR3 bases are TGCAGCGTTGAGACTCCAGCGGGGCGCTTTGACAATGAGCAGTTCTTC.

This clonotype was observed a handful of times. The chain links TRBV12-3 or TRBV12-4 to TRBJ2-2; 9 bases match TRBD2. The CDR3 spans 15 residues. Unmatched junction bases numbered 10, after V lost 10 bases and J lost 4 bases. The CDR3 spells CAITGASGVTGELFF. Written as DNA, the CDR3 is TGTGCCATCACAGGGGCTAGCGGGGTCACCGGGGAGCTGTTTTTT.

This clonotype was seen ten or more times. The chain joins TRBV7-2 to TRBJ1-1; 7 nucleotides align to TRBD1. From germline, CDR1 is SGHTA and CDR2 FQGNSA. V was pared by 5 bases and J by 6 bases, with 6 bases of the junction left unmatched. The CDR3 runs to 13 residues. Here the CDR3 DNA reads TGTGCCAGCAGCCTGAGACAGGGTCCTGAAGCTTTCTTT. It yields the protein CASSLRQGPEAFF. Full variable domain (missing parts from reference TRBV7-2 and TRBJ1-1): GAGVSQSPSNKVTEKGKDVELRCDPISGHTALYWYRQSLGQGLEFLIYFQGNSAPDKSGLPSDRFSAERTGGSVSTLTIQRTQQEDSAVYLCASSLRQGPEAFFGQGTRLTVV.

This chain uses TRBV11-2 with TRBJ2-3, with D possibly TRBD2 on 6 matching bases. V lost 5 bases and J lost 0, with 9 bases in between. CDR3 size: 14 residues. Germline V gene lookup returns CDR1 SGHAT and CDR2 FQNNGV. The CDR3 loop is CASSERGSTDTQYF. The CDR3 DNA sequence: TGTGCCAGCAGCGAACGGGGGAGCACAGATACGCAGTATTTT.